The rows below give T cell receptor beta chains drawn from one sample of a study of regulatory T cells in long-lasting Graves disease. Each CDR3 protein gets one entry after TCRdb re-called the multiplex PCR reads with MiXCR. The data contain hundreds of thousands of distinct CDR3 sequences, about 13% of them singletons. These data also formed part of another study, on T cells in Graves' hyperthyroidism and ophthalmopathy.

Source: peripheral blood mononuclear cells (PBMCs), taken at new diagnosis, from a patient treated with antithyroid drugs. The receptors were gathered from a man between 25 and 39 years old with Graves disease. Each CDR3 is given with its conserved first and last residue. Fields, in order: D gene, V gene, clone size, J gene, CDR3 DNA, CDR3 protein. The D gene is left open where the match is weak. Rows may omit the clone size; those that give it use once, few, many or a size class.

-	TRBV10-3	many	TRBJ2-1	TGTGTCACTTGTTCCGGAGGGATGGATGAGCAGTTCTTC	CVTCSGGMDEQFF
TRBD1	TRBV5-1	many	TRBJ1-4	TGCGCCAGCAGCTGGACAGGTGCAACTAATGAAAAACTGTTTTTT	CASSWTGATNEKLFF
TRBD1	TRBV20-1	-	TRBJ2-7	TGCAGTGCTAGCGTTCAGGGGGTCCTTGCCTACGGGCAGTACTTC	CSASVQGVLAYGQYF
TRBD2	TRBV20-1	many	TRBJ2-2	TGCAGTGCTAGGGTAGCGGGAGGAACCGGGGAGCTGTTTTTT	CSARVAGGTGELFF
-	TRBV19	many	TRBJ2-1	TGTGCCAGTAAACAGCGGACCTTAACCTACAATGAGCAGTTCTTC	CASKQRTLTYNEQFF
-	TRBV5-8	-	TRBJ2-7	TGTGCCAGCAGCCCGGGGTTTGGCGGGACCTACGAGCAGTACTTC	CASSPGFGGTYEQYF
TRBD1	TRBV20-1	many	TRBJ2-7	TGCAGTGCTAGAGATAACAGGGGGCGCGAGCAGTACTTC	CSARDNRGREQYF
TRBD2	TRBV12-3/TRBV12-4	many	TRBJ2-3	TGTGCCAGCAGTTACGGGACTAGCGGGAGGCCATACACAGATACGCAGTATTTT	CASSYGTSGRPYTDTQYF
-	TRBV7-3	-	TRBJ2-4	TGTGCCAGCAGCCCGGGCCAGAGTGGGGCCAAAAACATTCAGTACTTC	CASSPGQSGAKNIQYF
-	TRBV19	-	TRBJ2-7	TGTGCCAGTAGTAGTAACAGCCCTTCCTACGAGCAGTACTTC	CASSSNSPSYEQYF
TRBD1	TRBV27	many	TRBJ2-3	TGTGCCAGCAGCCGGGACAGAGCAGATACGCAGTATTTT	CASSRDRADTQYF
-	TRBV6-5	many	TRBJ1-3	TGTGCCAGCAGTTACGAGGGAGTCCCTGGAAACACCATATATTTT	CASSYEGVPGNTIYF
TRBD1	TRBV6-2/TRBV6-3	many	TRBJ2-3	TGTGCCAGCAACTCCCCGGGACAGGAAGGAGATACGCAGTATTTT	CASNSPGQEGDTQYF
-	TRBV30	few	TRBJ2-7	TGTGCCTGGAGTGTAAAGGCCTACGAGCAGTACTTC	CAWSVKAYEQYF
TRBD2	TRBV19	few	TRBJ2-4	TGTGCCAGTAGTATAGATCTCTTCGGGGGGGCCAACATTCAGTACTTC	CASSIDLFGGANIQYF
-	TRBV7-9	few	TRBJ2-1	TGTGCCAGCAGCCTGATTGGGGGCATTGAGCAGTTCTTC	CASSLIGGIEQFF
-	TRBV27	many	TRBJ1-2	TGTGCCAGCAGTTCATACGGGGCGTCCAACTATGGCTACACCTTC	CASSSYGASNYGYTF
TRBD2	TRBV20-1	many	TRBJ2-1	TGCAGTGCTAGGATAGCGGGAGGGGGCGGTGAGCAGTTCTTC	CSARIAGGGGEQFF